This section outlines one T cell receptor beta chain sequence together with its context. As yet, its antigen is unknown. As the CDR3 is not closed by the conserved phenylalanine or tryptophan, this likely results from a read error. Bulk TCR libraries were made with methods that had been previously described and with listed TCR primers. From the PCR reads, TCRdb called clonotypes with MiXCR, one entry per CDR3 protein. This table holds more than 35,000 distinct CDR3 sequences, under 20% found once. Germline assignment: CDR1 MGHDK and CDR2 SYGVNS. The CDR3 covers 15 residues. The junction had 7 bases not matched to a gene; V was cut back by 4 bases and J by 5 bases. This entry is derived from a study of molecular identifiers for immune sequencing clone quantification. Findings and caveats of the study: One cell's worth of spiked Jurkat TCR RNA was reportedly detectable among about a million naive cells.

V and J are TRBV25-1 and TRBJ2-5; 10 bases align to TRBD1. Sequenced input: naive CD8+ T cells from blood, with Jurkat cell RNA spiked in. The subset was: FACS-sorted CD8+CD4-CCR7+CD45RA+ naive T cells. The source is a human donor in good health. Some libraries in this study had Jurkat cell RNA spiked in. CDR3 residues: CASSARDRGFETQYS. The CDR3 bases are TGTGCCAGCAGTGCCCGGGACAGGGGTTTTGAGACCCAGTACTCC.